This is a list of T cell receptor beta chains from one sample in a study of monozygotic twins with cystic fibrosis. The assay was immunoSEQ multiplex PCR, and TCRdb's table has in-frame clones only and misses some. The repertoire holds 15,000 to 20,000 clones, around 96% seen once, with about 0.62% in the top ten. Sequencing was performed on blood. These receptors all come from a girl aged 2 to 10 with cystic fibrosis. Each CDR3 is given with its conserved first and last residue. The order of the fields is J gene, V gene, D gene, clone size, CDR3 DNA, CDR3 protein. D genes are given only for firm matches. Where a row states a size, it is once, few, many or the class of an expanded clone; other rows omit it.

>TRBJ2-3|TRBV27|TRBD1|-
TGTGCCAGCAGTTTAGGGACAGGGGCTAACACAGATACGCAGTATTTT
CASSLGTGANTDTQYF
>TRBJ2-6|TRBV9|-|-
TGTGCCAGCAGCGTAGCGGTACAACAGGCCTACTCTGGGGCCAACGTCCTGACTTTC
CASSVAVQQAYSGANVLTF
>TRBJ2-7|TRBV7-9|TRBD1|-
TGTGCCAGCAGCTTAGCGGGGACAGGATACGAGCAGTACTTC
CASSLAGTGYEQYF
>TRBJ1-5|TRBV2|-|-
TGTGCCAGCACCCCAAGGGGCAATCGGGGCCAGCCCCAGCATTTT
CASTPRGNRGQPQHF
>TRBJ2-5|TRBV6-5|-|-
TGTGCCAGCAGTGAGGACCTGGAGACCCAGTACTTC
CASSEDLETQYF
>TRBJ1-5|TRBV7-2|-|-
TGTGCCAGCAGCCATTCAGGGGAGCCCCAGCATTTT
CASSHSGEPQHF
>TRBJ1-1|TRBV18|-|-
TGTGCCAGCTCCCCGCCGTCCCAAGGGAACACTGAAGCTTTCTTT
CASSPPSQGNTEAFF
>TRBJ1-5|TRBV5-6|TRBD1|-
TGTGCCAGCAGCTTGGGGACAGGGTGGGGTCAGCCCCAGCATTTT
CASSLGTGWGQPQHF
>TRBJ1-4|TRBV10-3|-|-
TGTGCCATCAGTCCGGACCCAGCAGAGGGAAAACTGTTTTTT
CAISPDPAEGKLFF
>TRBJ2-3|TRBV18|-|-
TGTGCCAGCTCACCAGCGGGTAGCACAGATACGCAGTATTTT
CASSPAGSTDTQYF
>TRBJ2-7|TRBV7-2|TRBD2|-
TGTGCCAGCAGCTTTATGGGCGGGGGGTACTCCTACGAGCAGTACTTC
CASSFMGGGYSYEQYF
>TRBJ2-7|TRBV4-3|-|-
TGCGCCAGCAGCCAAGACACAACGGGACGTAGCTCCTACGAGCAGTACTTC
CASSQDTTGRSSYEQYF
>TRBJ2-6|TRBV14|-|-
TGTGCCAGCAGCCTTAGGGGGAGGCCGTCTGGGGCCAACGTCCTGACTTTC
CASSLRGRPSGANVLTF
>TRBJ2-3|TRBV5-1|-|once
TGCGCCAGCAGCTGGGGGGACTCCACAGATACGCAGTATTTT
CASSWGDSTDTQYF
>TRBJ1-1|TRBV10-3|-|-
TGTGCCATCAGTGAGCCTGGGGGGAACACTGAAGCTTTCTTT
CAISEPGGNTEAFF
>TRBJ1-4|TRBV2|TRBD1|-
TGTGCCAGCAACTTGCGTCAGGGGGCTGTTCAAGAAAAACTGTTTTTT
CASNLRQGAVQEKLFF
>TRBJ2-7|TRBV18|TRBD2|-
TGTGCCAGCCGTCTAGCGGGGGGATACCCCTACGAGCAGTACTTC
CASRLAGGYPYEQYF
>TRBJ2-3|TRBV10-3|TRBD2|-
TGTGCCATCAGTGAGGCTGGACTAGCGAACACAGATACGCAGTATTTT
CAISEAGLANTDTQYF
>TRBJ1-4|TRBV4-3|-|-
TGCGCCAGCAGCCAAGATCGAGTCCCAGCAACTAATGAAAAACTGTTTTTT
CASSQDRVPATNEKLFF
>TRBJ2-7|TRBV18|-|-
TGTGCCAGCTCACTGCAGTCAGACAACGACTACTCCTACGAGCAGTACTTC
CASSLQSDNDYSYEQYF
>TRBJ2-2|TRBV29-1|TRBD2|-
TGCAGCGTTGTGAGTGCGGGGGTGAACACCGGGGAGCTGTTTTTT
CSVVSAGVNTGELFF
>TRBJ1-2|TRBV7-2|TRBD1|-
TGTGCCAGCAGCTTGGATCCGGGACAGGGACCTGGCTACACCTTC
CASSLDPGQGPGYTF
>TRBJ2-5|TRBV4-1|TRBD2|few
TGCGCCAGCAGCCAAGAGCTAGCGGGGGTATACCAAGAGACCCAGTACTTC
CASSQELAGVYQETQYF
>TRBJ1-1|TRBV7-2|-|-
TGTGCCAGCAGCGCCCGAAACACTGAAGCTTTCTTT
CASSARNTEAFF
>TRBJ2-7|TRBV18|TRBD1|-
TGTGCCAGCTCACCACGGAATAGGGGACAGGGTTCGGGCGAGCAGTACTTC
CASSPRNRGQGSGEQYF
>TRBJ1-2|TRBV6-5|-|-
TGTGCCAGCAGGAGTTACGGATTTAACTATGGCTACACCTTC
CASRSYGFNYGYTF
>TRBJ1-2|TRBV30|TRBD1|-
TGTGCCTGGAGGGATCGGACAGGGGGCCGGTATGGCTACACCTTC
CAWRDRTGGRYGYTF
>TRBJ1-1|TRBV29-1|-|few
TGCAGCGTTGGAGCAGGGGAAATGGGCGCTGAAGCTTTCTTT
CSVGAGEMGAEAFF
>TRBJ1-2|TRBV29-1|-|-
TGCAGCGTTGAAGATCATCGGGGTGGCTATGGCTACACCTTC
CSVEDHRGGYGYTF
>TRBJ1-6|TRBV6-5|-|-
TGTGCCAGCAGTTTGGGTTGGGCGTCCTATAATTCACCCCTCCACTTT
CASSLGWASYNSPLHF
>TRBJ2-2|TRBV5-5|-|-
TGTGCCAGCAGCCTCATAGAGGACAGACCCGGGGAGCTGTTTTTT
CASSLIEDRPGELFF
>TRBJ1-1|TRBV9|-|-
TGTGCCAGCAGCGTAGTGGACAGCGAGAGAGAAGCTTTCTTT
CASSVVDSEREAFF
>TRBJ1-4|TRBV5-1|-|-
TGCGCCAGCAGCTTATCTGGGGGCAATGAAAAACTGTTTTTT
CASSLSGGNEKLFF
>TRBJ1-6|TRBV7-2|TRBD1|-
TGTGCTACAGGACAGGGGGGATTATCGACCCTCCACTTT
CATGQGGLSTLHF
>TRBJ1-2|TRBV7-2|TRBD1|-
TGTGCCAGCAGCTTAGATAGGACAGGTGCTAGTGGCTACACCTTC
CASSLDRTGASGYTF
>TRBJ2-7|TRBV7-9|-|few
TGTGCCAGCAGCTTTTCTGTTGGGGGCGAGCAGTACTTC
CASSFSVGGEQYF
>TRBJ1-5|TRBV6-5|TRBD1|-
TGTGCCAGCAGGAGACAGGGGGCGAGCAATCAGCCCCAGCATTTT
CASRRQGASNQPQHF
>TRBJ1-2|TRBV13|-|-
TGTGCCAGCAGCTTAGAATCAGACAAGAACTATGGCTACACCTTC
CASSLESDKNYGYTF
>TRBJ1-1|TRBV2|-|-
TGTGCCAGCGGGGGGACCGGGCACGCTTTCTTT
CASGGTGHAFF
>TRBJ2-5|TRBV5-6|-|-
TGTGCCAGCAGCTATACTACAGGGCTGGAGACCCAGTACTTC
CASSYTTGLETQYF
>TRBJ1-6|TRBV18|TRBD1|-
TGTGCCAGCTCACCAACAGGGGGCGCCGGCTCACCCCTCCACTTT
CASSPTGGAGSPLHF
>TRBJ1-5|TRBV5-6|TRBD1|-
TGTGCCAGCAACAGGGGGGAGGGACCCCAGCATTTT
CASNRGEGPQHF
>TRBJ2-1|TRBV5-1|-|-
TGCGCCAGCAGCCCACCAGGGCCGCTCCCAATGGGCAATGAGCAGTTCTTC
CASSPPGPLPMGNEQFF
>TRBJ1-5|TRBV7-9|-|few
TGTGCCAGCAGCCGTGGACATGCTCAGCCCCAGCATTTT
CASSRGHAQPQHF
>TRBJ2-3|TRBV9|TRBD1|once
TGTGCCAGCGGGACAGCCAAAGAAACTAGCACAGATACGCAGTATTTT
CASGTAKETSTDTQYF
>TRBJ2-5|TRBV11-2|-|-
TGTGCCAGCAGCCAGGGCGTTCAAGAGACCCAGTACTTC
CASSQGVQETQYF
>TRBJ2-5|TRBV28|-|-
TGTGCCAGCAGTTTGGGGGCGGGGGTTGGAGAGACCCAGTACTTC
CASSLGAGVGETQYF